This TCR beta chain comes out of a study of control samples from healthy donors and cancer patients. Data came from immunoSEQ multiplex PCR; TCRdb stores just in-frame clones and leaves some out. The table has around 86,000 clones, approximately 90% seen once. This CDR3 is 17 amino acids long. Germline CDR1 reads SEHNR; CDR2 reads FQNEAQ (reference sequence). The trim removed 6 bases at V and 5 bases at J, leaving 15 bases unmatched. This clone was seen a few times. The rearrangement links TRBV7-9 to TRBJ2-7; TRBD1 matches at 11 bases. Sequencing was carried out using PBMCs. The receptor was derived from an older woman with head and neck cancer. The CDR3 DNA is TGTGCCAGCAGGCCAAAGGACAGGGGGCGCGAAACGGACGAGCAGTACTTC. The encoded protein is CASRPKDRGRETDEQYF.